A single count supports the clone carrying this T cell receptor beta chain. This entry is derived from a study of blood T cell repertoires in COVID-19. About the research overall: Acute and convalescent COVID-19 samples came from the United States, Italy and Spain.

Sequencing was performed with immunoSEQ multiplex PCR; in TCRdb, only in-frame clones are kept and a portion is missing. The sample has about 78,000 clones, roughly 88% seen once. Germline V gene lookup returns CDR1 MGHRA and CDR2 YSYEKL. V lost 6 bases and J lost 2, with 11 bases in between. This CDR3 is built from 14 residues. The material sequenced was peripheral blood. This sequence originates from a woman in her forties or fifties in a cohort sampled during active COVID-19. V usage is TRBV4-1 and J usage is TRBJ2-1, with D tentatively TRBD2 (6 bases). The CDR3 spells CASRTERAYNEQFF. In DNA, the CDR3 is TGCGCCAGCAGGACAGAGCGGGCCTACAATGAGCAGTTCTTC.